The 14 T cell receptor beta chains presented below share a single source sample, sequenced in a study of T cell responses to AZD1222 COVID-19 vaccine. Profiled with immunoSEQ multiplex PCR; TCRdb holds only in-frame clones, not every one. The sample has roughly 190,000 clones; about 89% are singletons. The input for sequencing was peripheral blood, taken 28 days after the second AZD1222 dose. All receptors derive from an adult who received the AZD1222 COVID-19 vaccine.

The J gene is TRBJ1-2, the V gene TRBV7-9; no reliable D call. The CDR3 contains 15 residues. Trimming removed 1 base at V and 4 bases at J, with 13 bases between. Germline CDR1 SEHNR, CDR2 FQNEAQ (reference sequence). The CDR3 coding sequence is TGTGCCAGCAGCTTAGTGAATACGGAGGCCTATGGCTACACCTTC. This sequence encodes CASSLVNTEAYGYTF.

The CDR3 reads CASSLYGTGGKEQYF. CDR3 coding DNA: TGTGCCAGCAGCTTATATGGGACAGGGGGTAAAGAGCAGTACTTC. The V and J genes are TRBV7-8 and TRBJ2-7, with 11 nucleotides matching TRBD1. There are 15 residues in the CDR3. From germline, CDR1 is SGHVS and CDR2 FQNEAQ. Trimming at V came to 2 bases and at J to 7 bases, leaving 7 bases not matched to a gene.

Regarding this clone: The sample holds other DNA sequences that translate to the same CDR3. The chain employs TRBV12-3 or TRBV12-4 and TRBJ1-5; D is unclear. The CDR3 has 12 residues. The V gene lost 1 base and the J gene lost 4 bases, with 2 bases spanning the gap. The CDR3 bases are TGTGCCAGCAGTTTAGGGAATCAGCCCCAGCATTTT. It translates to CASSLGNQPQHF.

V and J are TRBV11-3 and TRBJ2-3, with 9 positions matching TRBD2. J was trimmed by 0 bases and V by 8 bases; bases with no gene match: 9. Germline loops: CDR1 SGHNT, CDR2 YENEEA. CDR3 length: 16 residues. For the CDR3, the DNA is TGTGCCAGCGCCGCGGGAGGGGGCAAAAGCACAGATACGCAGTATTTT. This codes for CASAAGGGKSTDTQYF.

The chain uses TRBV7-2 and TRBJ1-6; D call uncertain. Germline CDR1 and CDR2: SGHTA and FQGNSA. The ends were cut back, 4 bases at V and 4 bases at J, with 5 bases in the middle. The CDR3 consists of 13 residues. For the CDR3, the DNA is TGTGCCAGCAGCTCGCTTTATAATTCACCCCTCCACTTT. Amino acids: CASSSLYNSPLHF.

This clone appeared once. The chain uses TRBV28 and TRBJ1-2; weak D call: TRBD1 (5 bases). CDR1 and CDR2 (germline): MDHEN, SYDVKM. The CDR3 has 12 amino acids. Trimming pared 4 bases from V and 6 bases from J, leaving 9 bases between. CDR3 in amino acids: CASSSGPNGYTF. The CDR3 bases are TGTGCCAGCAGTTCAGGGCCCAATGGCTACACCTTC.

The chain combines TRBV7-9 with TRBJ2-5; possible D gene TRBD1, 7 bases. The V end was cut by 2 bases, the J end by 4 bases, with 14 bases between. This CDR3 has 15 amino acids. Germline V CDR1 and CDR2: SEHNR, FQNEAQ (reference sequence). CDR3 sequence: CASSLQGGARETQYF. The DNA for the CDR3 is TGTGCCAGCAGCTTACAGGGGGGCGCGAGAGAGACCCAGTACTTC.

The rearrangement links TRBV4-2 to TRBJ1-2; 7 bases align to TRBD1. CDR3 size: 16 residues. V gave up 1 base and J gave up 5 bases; unmatched junction bases: 10. Germline values: CDR1 LGHNA, CDR2 YNFKEQ. CDR3 sequence reads: CASSQGGEGAGYGYTF. CDR3 sequence (DNA): TGTGCCAGCAGCCAAGGGGGCGAGGGGGCGGGATATGGCTACACCTTC.

This sequence joins TRBV4-1 and TRBJ1-4; D is unclear. This CDR3 is 15 amino acids long. CDR1 and CDR2 from the germline V gene are MGHRA and YSYEKL. Trimming cost V 1 base and J 0 bases, with 6 bases left between them. The CDR3 DNA reads TGCGCCAGCAGCCAAGTAGGTGCAACTAATGAAAAACTGTTTTTT. It yields the protein CASSQVGATNEKLFF.

V usage is TRBV29-1 and J usage is TRBJ2-1; 14 bases are shared with TRBD2. This CDR3 is 13 amino acids long. With V trimmed by 6 bases and J by 10 bases, 5 bases remained unmatched. Germline assignment: CDR1 SQVTM and CDR2 ANQGSEA. The CDR3 reads CSVRTSGRREQFF. The DNA of the CDR3 is TGCAGCGTAAGGACTAGCGGGAGGAGGGAGCAGTTCTTC.

This chain joins TRBV18 and TRBJ2-2; 8 bases are shared with TRBD1. The germline gives CDR1 KGHSH, CDR2 LQKENI. V was pared by 4 bases and J by 3 bases, with 10 bases of the junction left unmatched. This CDR3 is 17 amino acids long. Here the CDR3 DNA reads TGTGCCAGCTCACGTAGCAAGGCAGGGGGCCACACCGGGGAGCTGTTTTTT. Translating it yields CASSRSKAGGHTGELFF.

DNA for the CDR3: TGTGCCAGCAGTGAATATAGGCTGCCTTCACCCCTCCACTTT. This codes for CASSEYRLPSPLHF. V gene TRBV25-1 combines with J gene TRBJ1-6; D call uncertain. The V end lost 0 bases, the J end lost 9 bases, and 9 bases lay between the germline ends. This CDR3 comprises 14 residues. In germline, CDR1 is MGHDK, CDR2 SYGVNS.

The table lists this clone with a few counts. This chain joins TRBV19 and TRBJ2-6; possibly TRBD1 for D (6 bases). The V gene's germline CDR1 is LNHDA and CDR2 SQIVND (reference sequence). This CDR3 has 17 residues. The ends were cut back, 4 bases at V and 1 base at J, with 14 bases in the middle. The CDR3 DNA reads as TGTGCCAGTAGTAGGGCAGGGGCACGATCTGGGGCCAACGTCCTGACTTTC. Its translation: CASSRAGARSGANVLTF.

V gene TRBV5-8 combines with J gene TRBJ2-1; 12 bases are a match to TRBD2. J gave up 7 bases and V 9 bases, and 8 bases lay outside the gene matches. The CDR3 is 14 residues long. Germline V gene sequence: CDR1 SGHTS, CDR2 YDEGEE. DNA for the CDR3: TGTGCCACCATGACTAGCGGGAGTATAAATGAGCAGTTCTTC. It codes for CATMTSGSINEQFF.